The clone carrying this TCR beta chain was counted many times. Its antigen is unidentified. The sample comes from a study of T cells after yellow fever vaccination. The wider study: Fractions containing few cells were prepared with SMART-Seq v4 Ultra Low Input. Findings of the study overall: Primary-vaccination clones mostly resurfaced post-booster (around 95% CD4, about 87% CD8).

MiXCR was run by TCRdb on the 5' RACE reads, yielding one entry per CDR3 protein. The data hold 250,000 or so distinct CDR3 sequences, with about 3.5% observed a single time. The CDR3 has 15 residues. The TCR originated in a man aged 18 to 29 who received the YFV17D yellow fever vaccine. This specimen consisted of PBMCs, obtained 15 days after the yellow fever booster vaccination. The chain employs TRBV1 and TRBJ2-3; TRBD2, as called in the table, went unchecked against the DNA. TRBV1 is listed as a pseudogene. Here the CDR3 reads CTSSQTSGVTDTQYF. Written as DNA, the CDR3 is TGCACCAGCAGCCAAACTAGCGGGGTCACAGATACGCAGTATTTT.